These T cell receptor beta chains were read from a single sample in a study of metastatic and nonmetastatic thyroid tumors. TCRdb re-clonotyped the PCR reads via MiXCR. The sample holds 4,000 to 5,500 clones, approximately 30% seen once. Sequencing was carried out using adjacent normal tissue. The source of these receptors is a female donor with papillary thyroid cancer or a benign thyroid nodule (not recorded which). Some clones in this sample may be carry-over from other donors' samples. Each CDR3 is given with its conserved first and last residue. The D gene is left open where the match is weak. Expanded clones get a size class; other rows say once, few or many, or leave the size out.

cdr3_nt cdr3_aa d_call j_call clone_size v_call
TGTGCCAGCAGTCCCCGCAGGGAGTCGGGGGGCTACACCTTC CASSPRRESGGYTF - TRBJ1-2 - TRBV27
TGTGCCAGCAGTTTAGGCGGGACATGGGAGTACGAGCAGTACTTC CASSLGGTWEYEQYF - TRBJ2-7 - TRBV27
TGTGCCAGCAGCTTAGTGTCTGCAGGCCCAGATACGCAGTATTTT CASSLVSAGPDTQYF - TRBJ2-3 many TRBV11-2
TGTGCCAGCAGCTTAGGGTCGTCCGCTTACGAGCAGTACTTC CASSLGSSAYEQYF - TRBJ2-7 - TRBV11-2
TGTGCCAGCAGTTTATCGACCCAGGGGAGGAATGAGCAGTTCTTC CASSLSTQGRNEQFF - TRBJ2-1 - TRBV27
TGTGCCACCAGCAGAGAGGGGGGACATGGAGCTTTCTTT CATSREGGHGAFF - TRBJ1-1 few TRBV15
TGTGCCAGCAGCCAAGTAACTGATCCAGGGCTAGCGTCGTTC CASSQVTDPGLASF - TRBJ2-7 medium-sized TRBV3-1
TGTGCCAGCAGTTTAGTCGGGAGTTACTCCCACGAGCAGTACTTC CASSLVGSYSHEQYF - TRBJ2-7 few TRBV27
TGCGCCAGCACGGACGTTAGCTCCTACAATGAGCAGTTCTTC CASTDVSSYNEQFF - TRBJ2-1 medium-sized TRBV10-2
TGTGCCAGCAGCCCCCAGGACAGGGAGGGGAGCACTGAAGCTTTCTTT CASSPQDREGSTEAFF TRBD1 TRBJ1-1 - TRBV9
TGCAGTGCTAGAAATGACAGGCGCTATGGCTACACCTTC CSARNDRRYGYTF - TRBJ1-2 - TRBV20-1
TGTGCCAGCAGTTACGGTTGGGGTGGCGACTATGGCTACACCTTC CASSYGWGGDYGYTF - TRBJ1-2 - TRBV6-5
TGTGCCAGCAGCCGCGATGGGACAGGGGGAGGCTACACCTTC CASSRDGTGGGYTF TRBD1 TRBJ1-2 few TRBV28
TGTGCCAGCAGCTTGGCTGGGACAGGGGTATATACCGGGGAGCTGTTTTTT CASSLAGTGVYTGELFF TRBD1 TRBJ2-2 medium-sized TRBV5-6
TGCAGTGCTAGAGGGACTAGCGGGAGTCGAGATACGCAGTATTTT CSARGTSGSRDTQYF TRBD2 TRBJ2-3 medium-sized TRBV20-1
TGTGCCAGCAGCTCCACAGGGTTACTGAACACTGAAGCTTTCTTT CASSSTGLLNTEAFF - TRBJ1-1 - TRBV5-6
TGTGCCAGCAGTTTTAGTAAGGGGGACATTCAGTACTTC CASSFSKGDIQYF - TRBJ2-4 few TRBV12-3/TRBV12-4
TGTGCCAGCAGCCGTGGAGCGGGGGGGGCCAAAGATACGCAGTATTTT CASSRGAGGAKDTQYF TRBD2 TRBJ2-3 few TRBV7-8
TGCGCCAGCAGCCAAGCGACAGGGGATGCCTATGGCTACACCTTC CASSQATGDAYGYTF TRBD1 TRBJ1-2 medium-sized TRBV4-3
TGTGCCAGCAGTTCTCGACAGCTAAAGGATTCACCCCTCCACTTT CASSSRQLKDSPLHF - TRBJ1-6 large TRBV27
TGTGCCAGCAGCTTAGTAGGGCTAGCGGGAGGATCCGCGTACGAGCAGTACTTC CASSLVGLAGGSAYEQYF TRBD2 TRBJ2-7 large TRBV11-3
TGCGCCAGCAGCTTTGGGCCATCAGAGCAGTTCTTC CASSFGPSEQFF - TRBJ2-1 - TRBV5-1
TGTGCCAGCAGTTTCGGGGGGGACGGCTACACCTTC CASSFGGDGYTF - TRBJ1-2 - TRBV28
TGCAGTGCTACCGGGACTTACACCTACGAGCAGTACTTC CSATGTYTYEQYF - TRBJ2-7 - TRBV20-1
TGTGCCAGCAGGCGGGGATCAGACAATGAGCAGTTCTTC CASRRGSDNEQFF - TRBJ2-1 - TRBV6-1
TGCAGTGCTAGAGATAGCGGGGGCCACTCTGGAAACACCATATATTTT CSARDSGGHSGNTIYF - TRBJ1-3 large TRBV20-1
TGTGCCAGCAGTTACTCGGGACCGGGACAGGGGGTATTCTGGCAGTACTTC CASSYSGPGQGVFWQYF TRBD1 TRBJ2-7 many TRBV6-7
TGCAGCGTTCAAGTCCACCGGGGGGGTGTAGGCTACACCTTC CSVQVHRGGVGYTF - TRBJ1-2 few TRBV29-1
TGCAGTGCTCCCCGGGGAGCTGGAAACACCATATATTTT CSAPRGAGNTIYF - TRBJ1-3 - TRBV20-1
TGTGCCAGCTCACCACGGCAGGGACAGCGGGGAACCTACGAGCAGTACTTC CASSPRQGQRGTYEQYF - TRBJ2-7 medium-sized TRBV18
TGTGCCAGCAGCTTGTCCCTAGCGGGAAACACAGATACGCAGTATTTT CASSLSLAGNTDTQYF TRBD2 TRBJ2-3 - TRBV11-2
TGCAGTGCTAGAGTGGAGGCAGGGGGAGCTTTCTTT CSARVEAGGAFF TRBD1 TRBJ1-1 medium-sized TRBV20-1
TGCGCCAGCAGTGCCGGGAGTGGCGGGGAGCTGTTTTTT CASSAGSGGELFF - TRBJ2-2 medium-sized TRBV10-1
TGCGCCAGCAGCTTCGCTGACCTCAACGAGCAGTACTTC CASSFADLNEQYF - TRBJ2-7 - TRBV5-1
TGTGCCATCGGATCTAGCGGGAGTCCCGGGGAGCTGTTTTTT CAIGSSGSPGELFF TRBD2 TRBJ2-2 - TRBV10-3
TGTGCCAGCAGCTTAGGACTAGCGGGAGATGTTTTGAATACGCAGTATTTT CASSLGLAGDVLNTQYF TRBD2 TRBJ2-3 medium-sized TRBV7-8
TGTGCCAGCAGCCAGAACGACAGGGTGTTCTACAATGAGCAGTTCTTC CASSQNDRVFYNEQFF TRBD1 TRBJ2-1 - TRBV28
TGTGCCAGCAGCCGACAACCTGAAGCTTTCTTT CASSRQPEAFF - TRBJ1-1 - TRBV7-9
TGTGCCAGCAGCTTTACAGGCCACGAGCAGTACTTC CASSFTGHEQYF - TRBJ2-7 hyperexpanded TRBV11-3
TGTGCCAGCACCCCGATGACCGGGACAGGGAATGACTATGGCTACACCTTC CASTPMTGTGNDYGYTF TRBD1 TRBJ1-2 medium-sized TRBV28
TGTGCCAGCAGCCGGTCCAGCACAGATACGCAGTATTTT CASSRSSTDTQYF - TRBJ2-3 medium-sized TRBV27
TGCGCCAGCAGCGATGGACCCCAAGAGACCCAGTACTTC CASSDGPQETQYF - TRBJ2-5 many TRBV5-1
TGCAGTGCTAGCAAGGGCCTAACCTACGAGCAGTACTTC CSASKGLTYEQYF - TRBJ2-7 - TRBV20-1
TGTGCCAGCAGCCAAGGATGGCAGGGGGCCGAAGGCTACACCTTC CASSQGWQGAEGYTF TRBD1 TRBJ1-2 medium-sized TRBV3-1
TGTGCCAGCAGCTCTGAATGGGGACGCCAAGAGACCCAGTACTTC CASSSEWGRQETQYF - TRBJ2-5 many TRBV5-4
TGTGCCACCGGGACAGCACTACAAGAGACCCAGTACTTC CATGTALQETQYF TRBD1 TRBJ2-5 medium-sized TRBV15